This TCR beta chain was captured in a study of blood T cell repertoires in COVID-19. It was during active infection that Seattle patients were enrolled and then longitudinally followed. The ends were cut back, 4 bases at V and 4 bases at J, with 16 bases in the middle. This CDR3 contains 15 residues. Germline CDR1 and CDR2: MDHEN and SYDVKM. Per the authors' pipeline: Reference gene primer amplification gave estimated nucleated cell counts. Here immunoSEQ multiplex PCR was the method, and the copy in TCRdb shows in-frame clones only, minus some. D and trimming were read from the DNA, whereas the V and J calls and clone size are those reported in that table. The sample contains 410,000 or so clones, approximately 90% of which appear only once.

Material for sequencing was peripheral blood. The V gene is TRBV28, the J gene TRBJ1-1, with D unclear. The sequence was obtained from a woman aged 40 to 49 with COVID-19, enrolled during active disease. CDR3 amino acids: CASSWTSSGGTEAFF. CDR3 DNA: TGTGCCAGCAGTTGGACTTCCTCAGGAGGCACTGAAGCTTTCTTT.